The 8 T cell receptor beta chains in this list originate from one sample, sequenced in a study of early T cells in non-severe SARS-CoV-2 infection. TCRdb redid the calling of the 5' RACE reads with MiXCR, one entry per CDR3 protein. The sample lists over 25,000 distinct CDR3 sequences, 4.5% to 7% occurring once. Sample: whole blood. The receptors were sampled from an adult who was a healthcare worker with PCR-confirmed SARS-CoV-2 infection or an uninfected control (not recorded which).

Only a few counts were recorded for this clonotype. V and J are TRBV6-6 and TRBJ2-1, with 8 nucleotides matching TRBD2. Per the germline V gene, CDR1 is MNHNY and CDR2 is SVGAGI (reference sequence). Unmatched junction bases numbered 5, after V lost 6 bases and J lost 4 bases. The CDR3 runs to 14 residues. The CDR3 here is CASRSSGQYNEQFF. In DNA form, the CDR3 reads TGTGCCAGCAGGTCTAGCGGGCAGTACAATGAGCAGTTCTTC.

This clonotype was seen ten or more times. The chain couples TRBV5-1 to TRBJ2-7; possible D gene TRBD2, 5 bases. CDR3 length: 15 residues. Germline V gene sequence: CDR1 SGHRS, CDR2 YFSETQ. V shed 4 bases and J shed 7 bases, with 21 bases lying between them. The CDR3 DNA reads TGCGCCAGCAGCCCGGAGGCAGGCCGGACGCGTGAGCAGTACTTC. Amino acid sequence: CASSPEAGRTREQYF.

The chain recombines TRBV6-6 with TRBJ1-1; no clear D. Looked up from germline, CDR1 is MNHNY and CDR2 is SVGAGI (reference sequence). Deletions cut 7 bases from V and 7 bases from J, with 19 bases between. This CDR3 contains 14 residues. The CDR3 is CASTSSWGEIEAFF. The CDR3 DNA sequence: TGTGCCAGCACCTCGTCATGGGGTGAGATTGAAGCTTTCTTT.

This clonotype was seen a handful of times. The CDR3 protein is CASSLGLRAPGYTF. In DNA form, the CDR3 reads TGTGCCAGCAGCTTGGGGTTGAGGGCCCCTGGCTACACCTTC. V and J are TRBV11-2 and TRBJ1-2; D gene ambiguous. This CDR3 is 14 amino acids long. The germline gives CDR1 SGHAT, CDR2 FQNNGV. The V end was cut by 3 bases, the J end by 7 bases, with 15 bases between.

The V and J genes are TRBV7-9 and TRBJ2-1, with D uncertain. Trimming took off 1 base at V and 1 base at J, with 5 bases between the two ends. Per germline, CDR1 SEHNR and CDR2 FQNEAQ (reference sequence). CDR3 length: 14 amino acids. CDR3 sequence reads: CASSLDLSYNEQFF. Written as DNA, the CDR3 is TGTGCCAGCAGCTTAGATCTTTCCTACAATGAGCAGTTCTTC.

This clonotype showed up many times. The chain joins TRBV27 to TRBJ2-2, with D maybe TRBD1 (5 bases). This CDR3 is built from 15 residues. Germline CDR1 is MNHEY and CDR2 is SMNVEV (reference sequence). V was shortened by 0 bases and J by 4 bases, with 9 bases between the two germline ends. CDR3: CASSLSPGSTGELFF. The CDR3 DNA reads TGTGCCAGCAGTTTATCCCCAGGGTCCACCGGGGAGCTGTTTTTT.

Many counts were recorded for this clonotype. The rearrangement links TRBV14 to TRBJ1-1; D ambiguous. Between the trimmed V and J ends, which lost 2 bases and 0 bases, there was a span of 10 bases. The CDR3 consists of 15 residues. Looked up from germline, CDR1 is SGHDN and CDR2 is FVKESK. CDR3 protein: CASSQTWVMNTEAFF. DNA for the CDR3: TGTGCCAGCAGCCAAACCTGGGTAATGAACACTGAAGCTTTCTTT.

This clonotype was seen many times. The chain uses TRBV19 and TRBJ1-6; D uncertain. CDR3 length: 16 residues. V lost 3 bases and J 0 bases, leaving 9 bases between the germline ends. Germline CDR1 LNHDA, CDR2 SQIVND (reference sequence). Here the CDR3 DNA reads TGTGCCAGTAGTATGACGGCGAGCTCCTATAATTCACCCCTCCACTTT. Its translation: CASSMTASSYNSPLHF.